One sample yielded the 29 T cell receptor beta chains listed below, sequenced in a study of cytomegalovirus exposure and HLA in healthy donors. The PCR contained 60 Vbeta and 13 Jbeta primers. Libraries were prepared by immunoSEQ multiplex PCR; TCRdb keeps only in-frame clonotypes and omits some of them. The data contain 150,000 or so clones, roughly 85% of them seen just once; the ten biggest clones take up 0.85% to 1%. Sequences were obtained from PBMCs. The receptors shown here come from a woman aged 50 to 65 in good health and CMV-seropositive.

This clone appeared a single time. The rearrangement joins TRBV5-6 to TRBJ2-3, with D possibly TRBD2 on 6 matching bases. With 4 bases removed from V and 5 bases from J, the gap between germline ends came to 17 bases. Germline lookup yields CDR1 SGHDT and CDR2 YYEEEE. The CDR3 totals 15 residues. Here the CDR3 reads CASSGGASLVDTQYF. CDR3 nucleotide sequence: TGTGCCAGCAGCGGCGGGGCTTCTCTGGTAGATACGCAGTATTTT.

This clone came up a few times. The V and J genes are TRBV2 and TRBJ1-1; perhaps TRBD1 as D (5 bases). The germline V gene has CDR1 SNHLY and CDR2 FYNNEI. The CDR3 length is 13 residues. V lost 3 bases to trimming and J lost 5 bases, with 10 bases between them. In nucleotides, the CDR3 is TGTGCCAGCAGTGAGGAGGGGCGGACTGAAGCTTTCTTT. This translates into CASSEEGRTEAFF. Full variable domain (rest looked up from reference TRBV2 and TRBJ1-1): EPEVTQTPSHQVTQMGQEVILRCVPISNHLYFYWYRQILGQKVEFLVSFYNNEISEKSEIFDDQFSVERPDGSNFTLKIRSTKLEDSAMYFCASSEEGRTEAFFGQGTRLTVV.

The chain combines TRBV5-5 with TRBJ1-1; 7 positions match TRBD1. Unmatched junction bases numbered 3, after V lost 1 base and J lost 0 bases. This CDR3 is built from 15 residues. Germline CDR1 SGHKS, CDR2 YYEKEE (reference sequence). The CDR3 region is CASSLIQGLNTEAFF. DNA for the CDR3: TGTGCCAGCAGCTTGATACAGGGGTTGAACACTGAAGCTTTCTTT.

This rearrangement joins TRBV6-1 to TRBJ2-7; TRBD2 agrees at 11 bases. The CDR3 has 16 amino acids. CDR1 is MNHNS, CDR2 SASEGT, per germline. V shed 2 bases and J 3 bases; nucleotides not matched to a gene: 6. The chain's CDR3 is CASSETTSGILYEQYF. The CDR3 DNA follows: TGTGCCAGCAGTGAAACGACTAGCGGGATCCTCTACGAGCAGTACTTC.

The rearrangement uses TRBV5-4 and TRBJ1-1; D remains unclear. The CDR3 spans 14 residues. Trimming removed 0 bases at V and 5 bases at J, with 11 bases between. CDR1 SGHNT and CDR2 YYREEE come from the germline V gene (reference sequence). CDR3 sequence: CASSLDSSSTEAFF. The CDR3 coding sequence is TGTGCCAGCAGCTTGGACAGTTCATCTACTGAAGCTTTCTTT.

The chain recombines TRBV27 with TRBJ1-6, with 10 bases lining up with TRBD1. The CDR3 has 16 residues. The germline CDR1 and CDR2 sequences are MNHEY and SMNVEV (reference sequence). The junction had 8 bases not matched to a gene; V was cut back by 5 bases and J by 7 bases. Written as DNA, the CDR3 is TGTGCCAGCAGTATGAATCGACAGGGGGCCAATTCACCCCTCCACTTT. Amino acid sequence: CASSMNRQGANSPLHF.

The chain combines TRBV4-2 with TRBJ2-7; 8 bases fit TRBD2. Germline trimming cut 1 base from V and 0 bases from J; bases unmatched to any gene: 8. Germline loops: CDR1 LGHNA, CDR2 YNFKEQ. The CDR3 runs 17 residues. The CDR3 here is CASSQAQLAGLSYEQYF. CDR3 DNA: TGTGCCAGCAGCCAAGCCCAGCTAGCGGGCCTCTCCTACGAGCAGTACTTC.

This clone has only one observation. The chain carries TRBV19 and TRBJ2-2; 9 bases align to TRBD2. CDR1 is LNHDA and CDR2 is SQIVND in the germline V gene (reference sequence). The V gene end was trimmed by 7 bases and the J gene end by 2 bases; junction bases not matched to a gene: 8. This CDR3 region has 16 residues. The DNA for the CDR3 is TGTGCCAGTATTCGAGGGACTAGCTTTAACACCGGGGAGCTGTTTTTT. Its protein is CASIRGTSFNTGELFF.

V usage is TRBV10-3 and J usage is TRBJ2-7; D might be TRBD1 (5 bases). The CDR3 extends over 14 amino acids. Germline V gene lookup returns CDR1 ENHRY and CDR2 SYGVKD. Trimming removed 3 bases from V and 0 bases from J, with 9 bases in between. Here the CDR3 reads CAISDGRDSYEQYF. The CDR3 nucleotides read TGTGCCATCAGTGACGGCAGGGACTCCTACGAGCAGTACTTC.

The genes are TRBV18 and TRBJ2-3; 9 positions match TRBD2. The CDR3 contains 17 residues. Trimming cost V 2 bases and J 0 bases; bases outside gene matches: 6. The V gene's germline CDR1 is KGHSH and CDR2 LQKENI. DNA for the CDR3: TGTGCCAGCTCACCAAGGGGGCTAGCGGGAAGCACAGATACGCAGTATTTT. Translation: CASSPRGLAGSTDTQYF.

The rearrangement uses TRBV7-2 and TRBJ1-1, with D perhaps TRBD1 (5 bases). This CDR3 is built from 13 residues. The V and J ends lost 6 bases and 4 bases respectively, with 12 bases between them. Germline CDR1 SGHTA, CDR2 FQGNSA. The CDR3 sequence is CASRPAGGTEAFF. In DNA form, the CDR3 reads TGTGCCAGCAGGCCTGCGGGGGGCACTGAAGCTTTCTTT.

The rearrangement joins TRBV2 to TRBJ1-3; D possibly corresponds to TRBD1 (6 bases). Trimming stripped 4 bases from V and 3 bases from J, with 13 bases between. The length of the CDR3 is 15 residues. Germline values: CDR1 SNHLY, CDR2 FYNNEI. The CDR3 loop reads CASSALRDIGNTIYF. Here the CDR3 DNA reads TGTGCCAGCAGTGCACTCCGGGACATTGGAAACACCATATATTTT.

The rearrangement joins TRBV5-4 to TRBJ2-5; possible D gene TRBD1, 5 bases. Trimming cost V 0 bases and J 1 base, with 10 bases left between them. The CDR3 spans 15 residues. Germline CDR1 and CDR2: SGHNT and YYREEE (reference sequence). The CDR3 sequence: CASSLGQGIQETQYF. In nucleotides, the CDR3 is TGTGCCAGCAGCTTGGGTCAGGGTATCCAAGAGACCCAGTACTTC.

The gene calls are TRBV10-3 and TRBJ1-2; 7 bases line up with TRBD1. CDR3 length: 17 amino acids. Germline CDR1 and CDR2: ENHRY and SYGVKD. The V segment lost 0 bases and the J segment 4 bases; nucleotides outside the gene matches: 11. The CDR3 coding sequence is TGTGCCATCAGTGAGTCGAGGGTTGCCGGGGACAGCTATGGCTACACCTTC. Protein product: CAISESRVAGDSYGYTF.

The J gene is TRBJ2-7, the V gene TRBV7-9; 9 bases line up with TRBD1. V gave up 5 bases and J gave up 5 bases; unmatched junction bases: 10. CDR1 SEHNR and CDR2 FQNEAQ come from the germline V gene (reference sequence). CDR3 length: 15 residues. The CDR3 coding sequence is TGTGCCAGCAGCAAACCGGGACAGGGTCGGGACGAGCAGTACTTC. Translated, it gives CASSKPGQGRDEQYF.

The chain uses TRBV28 and TRBJ1-1, with D possibly TRBD1 on 5 matching bases. Trimming took 6 bases from V and 4 from J, leaving 18 bases between them. Germline CDR1 is MDHEN and CDR2 is SYDVKM. The CDR3 is made up of 15 amino acids. The CDR3 is CASSPEDIFGTEAFF. Written as DNA, the CDR3 is TGTGCCAGCAGCCCCGAGGACATTTTTGGCACTGAAGCTTTCTTT.

The chain links TRBV5-1 to TRBJ2-5, with D possibly matching TRBD1 (5 bases). Germline V CDR1 and CDR2: SGHRS, YFSETQ. The CDR3 runs 16 residues. Trimming removed 4 bases at V and 0 bases at J, with 16 bases between. The CDR3 spells CASSQGWGINQETQYF. CDR3 DNA sequence: TGCGCCAGCAGCCAGGGTTGGGGAATTAACCAAGAGACCCAGTACTTC. Filled out from reference TRBV5-1 and TRBJ2-5, the complete variable domain reads KAGVTQTPRYLIKTRGQQVTLSCSPISGHRSVSWYQQTPGQGLQFLFEYFSETQRNKGNFPGRFSGRQFSNSRSEMNVSTLELGDSALYLCASSQGWGINQETQYFGPGTRLLVL.

The chain recombines TRBV6-5 with TRBJ1-2; 9 bases match TRBD1. CDR3 length: 16 amino acids. Looked up from germline, CDR1 is MNHEY and CDR2 is SVGAGI. V lost 0 bases to trimming and J lost 5 bases; unmatched junction nucleotides: 7. CDR3 bases: TGTGCCAGCAGTTACTCGAAAGACGGGACAGGGTATGGCTACACCTTC. Encoded protein: CASSYSKDGTGYGYTF.

This clone was seen once. This rearrangement joins TRBV29-1 to TRBJ2-3, with 9 bases fitting TRBD2. The CDR3 has 14 amino acids. After removal of 4 bases from V and 0 bases from J, the junction contained 2 bases not matched to a gene. Germline-derived CDR1 and CDR2 are SQVTM and ANQGSEA. The CDR3: CSVAAGGSTDTQYF. CDR3 nucleotide sequence: TGCAGCGTTGCGGCGGGAGGGAGCACAGATACGCAGTATTTT.

The rearrangement joins TRBV7-9 to TRBJ1-4, with TRBD1 as a possible D gene (6 bases). The germline V gene encodes CDR1 SEHNR and CDR2 FQNEAQ (reference sequence). Trimming left V 4 bases short and J 7 bases short, with 16 bases between. The CDR3 sequence is 15 residues long. CDR3: CASSSTTGSGEKLFF. CDR3 DNA sequence: TGTGCCAGCAGCTCAACCACAGGGTCCGGTGAAAAACTGTTTTTT.

This clone has a single count. V is TRBV25-1 and J is TRBJ2-3, with D maybe TRBD2 (5 bases). The V gene lost 4 bases and the J gene lost 2 bases, with 13 bases spanning the gap. The CDR3 runs 15 residues. Germline V CDR1 and CDR2: MGHDK, SYGVNS. Here the CDR3 reads CASSVSVSPTDTQYF. As DNA, the CDR3 is TGTGCCAGCAGTGTTAGCGTCAGCCCCACAGATACGCAGTATTTT.

The CDR3 DNA follows: TGTGCCAGCAGCGTAGGACAAGGGGAGCTGTTTTTT. Protein sequence: CASSVGQGELFF. The chain recombines TRBV9 with TRBJ2-2; D not resolved. This CDR3 spans 12 amino acids. Trimming took 0 bases from V and 8 from J, leaving 5 bases between them. CDR1 is SGDLS, CDR2 YYNGEE, per germline.

Comments on this clone: Within the sample, other DNA sequences also encode this same CDR3. The gene calls are TRBV5-4 and TRBJ1-5; D perhaps matches TRBD1 (5 bases). V gave up 0 bases and J gave up 4 bases, with 8 bases separating them. The V gene's germline CDR1 is SGHNT and CDR2 YYREEE (reference sequence). This CDR3 spans 14 amino acids. The CDR3 DNA sequence: TGTGCCAGCAGCTTGGGCGGGGGTAATCAGCCCCAGCATTTT. This gives the protein CASSLGGGNQPQHF.

The chain has TRBV25-1 and TRBJ2-2; 13 bases line up with TRBD2. The germline V gene encodes CDR1 MGHDK and CDR2 SYGVNS. With V trimmed by 7 bases and J by 6 bases, 11 bases remained unmatched. CDR3 size: 17 residues. CDR3 DNA sequence: TGTGCCAGCACCGGACTAGCGGGAGCGGTCGGCCCCGGGGAGCTGTTTTTT. This codes for CASTGLAGAVGPGELFF.

The V gene is TRBV4-3, the J gene TRBJ2-3; D uncertain. Looked up from germline, CDR1 is LGHNA and CDR2 is YSLEER. This CDR3 has 13 amino acids. Deletions cut 2 bases from V and 6 bases from J, with 9 bases between. The CDR3 here is CASSQHPRDTQYF. The DNA of the CDR3 is TGCGCCAGCAGCCAACACCCCAGGGATACGCAGTATTTT.

The chain couples TRBV7-2 to TRBJ2-1; D possibly corresponds to TRBD1 (6 bases). The ends were cut back, 5 bases at V and 7 bases at J, with 12 bases in the middle. Germline values: CDR1 SGHTA, CDR2 FQGNSA. CDR3 length: 13 residues. CDR3 residues: CASSQHRDNEQFF. CDR3 nucleotides: TGTGCCAGCAGCCAGCACAGGGATAATGAGCAGTTCTTC.

The J gene is TRBJ1-1, the V gene TRBV28, with D hard to call. Trimming took off 4 bases at V and 4 bases at J, with 13 bases between the two ends. CDR1 is MDHEN and CDR2 is SYDVKM in the germline V gene. This CDR3 has 14 residues. This CDR3 is CASSSARVSTEAFF. The CDR3 region has the DNA TGTGCCAGCAGTTCCGCGCGGGTGAGCACTGAAGCTTTCTTT. Full variable domain (remainder filled in from reference TRBV28 and TRBJ1-1): DVKVTQSSRYLVKRTGEKVFLECVQDMDHENMFWYRQDPGLGLRLIYFSYDVKMKEKGDIPEGYSVSREKKERFSLILESASTNQTSMYLCASSSARVSTEAFFGQGTRLTVV.

The CDR3, as DNA: TGCGCCAGCAGCCAAGATTCCAGGAACACTGAAGCTTTCTTT. Encoded protein: CASSQDSRNTEAFF. This sequence joins TRBV4-1 and TRBJ1-1; D is undetermined. Trimming took off 0 bases at V and 1 base at J, with 6 bases between the two ends. Per germline, CDR1 MGHRA and CDR2 YSYEKL. This CDR3 has 14 residues.

The table lists this clone with a count of one. The V call is TRBV9, the J call TRBJ2-3, with 8 bases aligning to TRBD2. With V trimmed by 2 bases and J by 2 bases, 10 bases remained unmatched. The CDR3 runs to 17 residues. Germline V gene data show CDR1 as SGDLS and CDR2 as YYNGEE. CDR3 protein: CASSVSGASGFTDTQYF. For the CDR3, the DNA is TGTGCCAGCAGCGTTTCCGGGGCTAGCGGGTTCACAGATACGCAGTATTTT.